A selection of T cell receptor beta chains follows, all from one sample in a study of T cell responses to AZD1222 COVID-19 vaccine. Using immunoSEQ multiplex PCR, the repertoire was profiled, and TCRdb retains in-frame clones only, with some absent. This table holds about 64,000 clones, 75% to 95% found once. The sequenced sample was peripheral blood, obtained 28 days after the second dose of the MenACWY control vaccine. Receptors were obtained from an adult who received the MenACWY meningococcal vaccine as a control. Both conserved end residues are part of each CDR3. A D gene is named only where the DNA matches it firmly. Size is omitted from some rows. Given values are once, few, many or a class for expanded clones.

J gene | V gene | D gene | clone size | CDR3 protein | CDR3 DNA
TRBJ2-7 | TRBV4-1 | TRBD1 | - | CASSQEQGILNEQYF | TGCGCCAGCAGCCAAGAACAGGGGATACTGAACGAGCAGTACTTC
TRBJ2-2 | TRBV12-3/TRBV12-4 | - | - | CASSLGGAGELFF | TGTGCCAGCAGTTTAGGTGGGGCCGGGGAGCTGTTTTTT
TRBJ1-2 | TRBV27 | - | - | CASSLGVNYGYTF | TGTGCCAGCAGTTTAGGGGTCAACTATGGCTACACCTTC
TRBJ2-1 | TRBV14 | TRBD2 | - | CASSLAGDEQFF | TGTGCCAGCAGTCTAGCGGGGGATGAGCAGTTCTTC
TRBJ1-1 | TRBV28 | - | - | CASSLVAPPEAFF | TGTGCCAGCAGTCTGGTAGCCCCGCCTGAAGCTTTCTTT
TRBJ1-5 | TRBV20-1 | TRBD1 | - | CSASGTGGNQPQHF | TGCAGTGCTAGTGGGACAGGGGGCAATCAGCCCCAGCATTTT
TRBJ1-5 | TRBV9 | TRBD1 | - | CASSPDRGRQPQHF | TGTGCCAGCAGCCCCGACAGGGGAAGGCAGCCCCAGCATTTT
TRBJ2-5 | TRBV11-2 | - | - | CASSPSRVIGETQYF | TGTGCCAGCAGCCCGTCCAGGGTCATAGGGGAGACCCAGTACTTC
TRBJ1-6 | TRBV9 | TRBD1 | once | CASSVDRGRAPLHF | TGTGCCAGCAGCGTAGACAGGGGTCGAGCGCCCCTCCACTTT
TRBJ2-5 | TRBV7-9 | - | few | CASSPGSAILGTQYF | TGTGCCAGCAGCCCAGGTTCCGCGATCCTAGGGACCCAGTACTTC
TRBJ1-1 | TRBV12-3/TRBV12-4 | - | once | CATSPGGTEAFF | TGTGCCACCTCGCCGGGGGGCACTGAAGCTTTCTTT
TRBJ1-3 | TRBV3-1/TRBV3-2 | - | - | CASSLGQHPGNTIYF | TGTGCCAGCAGCCTAGGACAGCATCCTGGAAACACCATATATTTT
TRBJ2-1 | TRBV7-9 | TRBD2 | - | CASSSSGGEQFF | TGTGCCAGCAGCTCGTCGGGAGGCGAGCAGTTCTTC
TRBJ2-7 | TRBV30 | TRBD1 | - | CASTGTGKYEQYF | TGTGCCTCGACCGGGACAGGGAAGTACGAGCAGTACTTC
TRBJ1-4 | TRBV6-5 | TRBD1 | - | CASSPGQGSEKLFF | TGTGCCAGCAGCCCGGGACAGGGAAGTGAAAAACTGTTTTTT
TRBJ2-7 | TRBV27 | - | - | CASSLKDSSHEQYF | TGTGCCAGCAGTTTAAAGGACAGCTCCCACGAGCAGTACTTC
TRBJ2-5 | TRBV11-2 | - | - | CASSFIYQETQYF | TGTGCCAGCAGCTTTATATACCAAGAGACCCAGTACTTC
TRBJ1-2 | TRBV2 | - | - | CAARGEQGYTF | TGTGCCGCGCGGGGGGAGCAAGGCTACACCTTC
TRBJ1-4 | TRBV4-3 | - | - | CASSQDPLGTNEKLFF | TGCGCCAGCAGCCAAGATCCCTTGGGAACTAATGAAAAACTGTTTTTT
TRBJ1-5 | TRBV7-9 | TRBD1 | - | CASSHGTGDQPQHF | TGTGCCAGCAGCCACGGGACAGGGGATCAGCCCCAGCATTTT
TRBJ1-1 | TRBV10-3 | - | - | CAMRGGWNTEAFF | TGTGCCATGCGGGGAGGGTGGAACACTGAAGCTTTCTTT
TRBJ2-7 | TRBV25-1 | - | - | CASSGGGGPYEQYF | TGTGCCAGCAGTGGGGGAGGAGGGCCCTACGAGCAGTACTTC
TRBJ2-2 | TRBV6-5 | TRBD1 | - | CASIRDRAGGELFF | TGTGCCAGCATCCGCGACAGGGCGGGCGGGGAGCTGTTTTTT
TRBJ1-1 | TRBV6-5 | - | - | CASSYGREIGAFF | TGTGCCAGCAGTTACGGCAGGGAGATTGGAGCTTTCTTT
TRBJ2-1 | TRBV4-1 | TRBD2 | once | CASSHQLAGGGDEQFF | TGCGCCAGCAGCCACCAGCTAGCGGGAGGGGGAGATGAGCAGTTCTTC
TRBJ2-7 | TRBV5-6 | - | - | CASSYLAGLNIEQYF | TGTGCCAGCAGCTACTTAGCAGGATTGAATATCGAGCAGTACTTC
TRBJ2-7 | TRBV18 | - | - | CASSPPGDIYEQYF | TGTGCCAGCTCACCTCCCGGGGACATCTACGAGCAGTACTTC
TRBJ2-1 | TRBV24-1 | - | - | CATSVSHPERGEQFF | TGTGCCACCAGTGTATCCCATCCGGAGAGGGGTGAGCAGTTCTTC
TRBJ2-7 | TRBV28 | TRBD2 | - | CASSPVGGTYEQYF | TGTGCCTCCAGTCCAGTCGGGGGGACCTACGAGCAGTACTTC
TRBJ2-7 | TRBV7-9 | - | few | CASSRHEQYF | TGTGCCAGCAGCCGCCACGAGCAGTACTTC
TRBJ2-4 | TRBV10-1 | - | - | CASFGDRAELAKNIQYF | TGCGCCAGCTTTGGGGACCGGGCGGAACTAGCCAAAAACATTCAGTACTTC
TRBJ2-1 | TRBV6-2/TRBV6-3 | - | - | CASSLDLPSSYNEQFF | TGTGCCAGCAGTCTGGACCTGCCGAGCTCCTACAATGAGCAGTTCTTC
TRBJ2-7 | TRBV5-6 | TRBD2 | few | CASSQTSGIYEQYF | TGTGCCAGCAGCCAGACTAGCGGAATCTACGAGCAGTACTTC
TRBJ1-4 | TRBV19 | TRBD1 | - | CASSFGQGEKLFF | TGTGCCAGTAGTTTCGGACAGGGGGAAAAACTGTTTTTT
TRBJ1-4 | TRBV7-9 | - | once | CASSFRVANEKLFF | TGTGCCAGCAGCTTCAGGGTTGCGAATGAAAAACTGTTTTTT
TRBJ1-2 | TRBV29-1 | - | - | CSGGSYDYGYTF | TGCAGCGGGGGTTCCTATGACTATGGCTACACCTTC
TRBJ2-7 | TRBV7-9 | - | - | CASSWGGQSYEQYF | TGTGCCAGCAGCTGGGGGGGACAGTCCTACGAGCAGTACTTC
TRBJ1-1 | TRBV5-4 | - | - | CASSLMMNTEAFF | TGTGCCAGCAGCTTGATGATGAACACTGAAGCTTTCTTT
TRBJ1-4 | TRBV28 | TRBD1 | few | CASSSQDRGYGEKLFF | TGTGCCAGCAGTTCGCAAGACAGGGGGTACGGTGAAAAACTGTTTTTT
TRBJ1-5 | TRBV6-6 | TRBD1 | - | CASSATGGVQPQHF | TGTGCCAGCAGTGCCACAGGGGGGGTTCAGCCCCAGCATTTT
TRBJ1-2 | TRBV10-3 | TRBD1 | - | CAISPSDRANYGYTF | TGTGCCATCAGCCCCTCCGACAGGGCGAACTATGGCTACACCTTC
TRBJ2-5 | TRBV6-2/TRBV6-3 | TRBD2 | once | CASSSPRGVHQETQYF | TGTGCCAGCAGTTCCCCACGGGGGGTTCACCAAGAGACCCAGTACTTC
TRBJ2-6 | TRBV11-2 | - | - | CASSLTGSGANVLTF | TGTGCCAGCAGCTTAACGGGGTCTGGGGCCAACGTCCTGACTTTC
TRBJ2-5 | TRBV5-1 | - | - | CASSSSPQETQYF | TGCGCCAGCAGCTCTAGCCCCCAAGAGACCCAGTACTTC
TRBJ2-7 | TRBV12-3/TRBV12-4 | - | - | CASSRRRLEQYF | TGTGCCAGCAGCCGGCGACGGCTCGAGCAGTACTTC
TRBJ2-2 | TRBV11-2 | - | - | CASSETEVSNTGELFF | TGTGCCAGCAGCGAAACAGAGGTTTCGAACACCGGGGAGCTGTTTTTT
TRBJ2-7 | TRBV28 | - | - | CASSSSYEQYF | TGTGCCAGCAGTTCCAGCTACGAGCAGTACTTC
TRBJ1-1 | TRBV6-4 | - | - | CASLQGTEAFF | TGTGCCAGTCTACAAGGGACTGAAGCTTTCTTT
TRBJ2-7 | TRBV11-2 | - | - | CASSSGVLSYEQYF | TGTGCCAGCAGCTCGGGAGTCCTCTCCTACGAGCAGTACTTC
TRBJ2-3 | TRBV19 | - | - | CASKESGSTDTQYF | TGTGCCAGTAAGGAGAGCGGGAGCACAGATACGCAGTATTTT
TRBJ2-1 | TRBV29-1 | - | - | CSVVAGTFLQFF | TGCAGTGTTGTGGCGGGAACATTCCTCCAGTTCTTC
TRBJ2-7 | TRBV19 | TRBD2 | - | CASSIGDYTYEQYF | TGTGCCAGTAGTATCGGGGACTACACCTACGAGCAGTACTTC
TRBJ2-1 | TRBV19 | - | once | CASSVSFDNEQFF | TGTGCCAGTAGTGTTAGTTTCGACAATGAGCAGTTCTTC